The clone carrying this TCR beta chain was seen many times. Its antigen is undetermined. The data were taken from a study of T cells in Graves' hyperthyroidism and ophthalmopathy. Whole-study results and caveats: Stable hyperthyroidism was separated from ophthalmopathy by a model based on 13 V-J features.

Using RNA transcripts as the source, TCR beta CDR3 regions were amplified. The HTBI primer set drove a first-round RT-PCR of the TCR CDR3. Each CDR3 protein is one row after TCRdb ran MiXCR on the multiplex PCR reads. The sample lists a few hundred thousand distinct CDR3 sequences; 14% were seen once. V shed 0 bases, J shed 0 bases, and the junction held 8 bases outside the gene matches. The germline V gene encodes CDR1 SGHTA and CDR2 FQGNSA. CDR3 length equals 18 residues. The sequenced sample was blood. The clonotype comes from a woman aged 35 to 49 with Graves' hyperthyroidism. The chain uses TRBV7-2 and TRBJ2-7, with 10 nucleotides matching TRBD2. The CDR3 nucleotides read TGTGCCAGCAGCTTAGCAATTATGGGACTAGCGTACTCCTACGAGCAGTACTTC. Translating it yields CASSLAIMGLAYSYEQYF.